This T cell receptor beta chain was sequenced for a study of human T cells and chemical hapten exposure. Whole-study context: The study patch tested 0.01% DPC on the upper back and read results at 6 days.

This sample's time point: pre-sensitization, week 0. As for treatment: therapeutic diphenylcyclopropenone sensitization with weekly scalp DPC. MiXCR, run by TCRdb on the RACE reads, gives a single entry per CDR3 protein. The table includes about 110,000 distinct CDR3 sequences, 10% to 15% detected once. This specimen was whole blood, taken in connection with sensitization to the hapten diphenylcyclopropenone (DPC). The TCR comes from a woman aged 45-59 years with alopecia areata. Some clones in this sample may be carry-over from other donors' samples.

The CDR3 region is CASSQEDRGRNEQFF. CDR3 nucleotides: TGCGCCAGCAGCCAGGAAGACAGGGGTAGAAATGAGCAGTTCTTC. V and J are TRBV4-1 and TRBJ2-1, with 8 bases that match TRBD1. The CDR3 spans 15 residues. V shed 3 bases, J shed 7 bases, and the junction held 8 bases outside the gene matches. Germline CDR1 and CDR2: MGHRA and YSYEKL.